The 10 T cell receptor beta chains in this list originate from one sample, sequenced in a study of shared clonotypes between healthy human individuals. Using immunoSEQ multiplex PCR, the repertoire was profiled, and TCRdb retains in-frame clones only, with some absent. This sample has fewer than 600,000 clones, with around 80% found just once. Sequenced input: PBMCs. Every receptor here comes from a woman aged 40 to 50 in good health. Some clones in this sample may be carry-over from other donors' samples.

In regard to this clone: Sequence at one end of the junction differs from germline and may be a read error. The sample has other DNA sequences that encode this CDR3 too. The chain links TRBV5-1 to TRBJ2-5; TRBD2 aligns across 7 bases. Germline V CDR1 and CDR2: SGHRS, YFSETQ. The CDR3 is 14 residues long. The CDR3: CASSFTLAEETQYF. The CDR3 DNA sequence: TGCGCCAGCAGCTTCACCCTAGCGGAAGAGACACAGTACTTC.

The V and J genes are TRBV18 and TRBJ2-5; D call uncertain. The germline V and J ends were trimmed by 1 base and 2 bases, with 11 bases remaining between them. In germline, CDR1 is KGHSH, CDR2 LQKENI. The CDR3 covers 15 residues. CDR3 protein: CASSPLHTLQETQYF. In DNA form, the CDR3 reads TGTGCCAGCTCACCACTTCACACCCTGCAAGAGACCCAGTACTTC. The full variable domain, rest sourced from reference TRBV18 and TRBJ2-5, is NAGVMQNPRHLVRRRGQEARLRCSPMKGHSHVYWYRQLPEEGLKFMVYLQKENIIDESGMPKERFSAEFPKEGPSILRIQQVVRGDSAAYFCASSPLHTLQETQYFGPGTRLLVL.

The CDR3 sequence is CASSFGLAFTDTQYF. The CDR3 DNA sequence: TGTGCCAGCAGTTTTGGGCTAGCGTTCACAGATACGCAGTATTTT. The rearrangement links TRBV27 to TRBJ2-3, with D possibly being TRBD2 (6 bases). Germline V CDR1 and CDR2: MNHEY, SMNVEV (reference sequence). CDR3 length equals 15 residues. The V end was cut by 3 bases, the J end by 2 bases, with 12 bases between.

The J gene is TRBJ2-6, the V gene TRBV23-1; 7 bases are a match to TRBD2. TRBV23-1 is treated as an ORF (open reading frame) with a function not yet certain. Trimming at V came to 10 bases and at J to 0 bases, leaving 9 bases not matched to a gene. The CDR3 is made up of 16 amino acids. The CDR3 is CATTGRGISGANVLTF. The DNA for the CDR3 is TGCGCCACCACGGGGCGGGGGATCTCTGGGGCCAACGTCCTGACTTTC.

The V call is TRBV5-1, the J call TRBJ1-2; D is undetermined. CDR1 SGHRS and CDR2 YFSETQ come from the germline V gene. The V and J ends lost 5 bases and 8 bases respectively, with 25 bases between them. This CDR3 has 16 amino acids. CDR3 amino acids: CASSAFMDGRVGGYTF. CDR3 bases: TGCGCCAGCAGTGCGTTTATGGACGGACGGGTCGGGGGCTACACCTTC.

CDR3 sequence: CASSQWDSQNQPQHF. CDR3 bases: TGCGCCAGCAGCCAATGGGACAGCCAAAATCAGCCCCAGCATTTT. This chain connects TRBV4-1 to TRBJ1-5; 7 nucleotides agree with TRBD1. Germline V gives CDR1 MGHRA, CDR2 YSYEKL. The CDR3 has 15 residues. The J segment lost 4 bases and the V segment lost 2 bases, leaving 5 bases of the junction unmatched.

The chain's CDR3 is CASSLSQDSGGRRSGANVLTF. In nucleotides, the CDR3 is TGTGCCAGCAGTTTATCCCAGGACTCCGGGGGACGACGCTCTGGGGCCAACGTCCTGACTTTC. The rearrangement joins TRBV27 to TRBJ2-6; D perhaps matches TRBD2 (6 bases). Germline CDR1 MNHEY, CDR2 SMNVEV (reference sequence). The CDR3 has 21 amino acids. V was clipped by 0 bases and J by 0 bases, with 21 bases between them.

This sequence joins TRBV18 and TRBJ2-3, with TRBD2 identical over 15 bases. CDR3 length: 20 residues. The germline V gene encodes CDR1 KGHSH and CDR2 LQKENI. J lost 4 bases, V lost 3 bases, and 14 bases had no gene match. CDR3 DNA sequence: TGTGCCAGCTCACCCGCCCCCCGGACTAGCGGGAGGGCCATGGCAGATACGCAGTATTTT. Amino acid sequence: CASSPAPRTSGRAMADTQYF.

This clone appeared a single time. CDR3 nucleotides: TGCGCCAGCAGCTTGGATGGCGGGATTAACTATGGCTACACCTTC. Translated: CASSLDGGINYGYTF. The chain employs TRBV5-1 and TRBJ1-2; D remains unclear. This CDR3 is 15 amino acids long. Trimming cost V 0 bases and J 1 base, with 10 bases left between them. CDR1 is SGHRS, CDR2 YFSETQ, per germline.

The chain is built from TRBV2 and TRBJ1-2; TRBD1 matches at 8 bases. The V and J ends lost 7 bases and 1 base, in that order; junction bases with no gene match: 11. The CDR3 totals 16 residues. CDR1 SNHLY and CDR2 FYNNEI come from the germline V gene. In DNA, the CDR3 is TGTGCCAGCACCATATGGACAGGGCGGCTTAACTATGGCTACACCTTC. Protein sequence: CASTIWTGRLNYGYTF. The whole variable domain, filled in from reference TRBV2 and TRBJ1-2, reads EPEVTQTPSHQVTQMGQEVILRCVPISNHLYFYWYRQILGQKVEFLVSFYNNEISEKSEIFDDQFSVERPDGSNFTLKIRSTKLEDSAMYFCASTIWTGRLNYGYTFGSGTRLTVV.